The 14 T cell receptor beta chains below were found in one sample sequenced in a study of cytotoxic CD8 clonotypes in ibrutinib-treated CLL. TCRdb's copy holds only in-frame clones and misses some; the assay was immunoSEQ multiplex PCR. The table shows some 92,000 clones, with around 77% occurring only once. The source material was PBMCs, sampled after 24 months of ibrutinib treatment. All receptors derive from a human donor with chronic lymphocytic leukemia.

The chain is built from TRBV5-1 and TRBJ1-4, with 7 bases aligning to TRBD1. Unmatched junction bases numbered 18, after V lost 5 bases and J lost 8 bases. The CDR3 consists of 17 residues. Germline-derived CDR1 and CDR2 are SGHRS and YFSETQ. As DNA, the CDR3 is TGCGCCAGCAGACACCCGAACTCCCGGGACAGACGGGAAAAACTGTTTTTT. Protein product: CASRHPNSRDRREKLFF.

The chain's CDR3 is CASISGQPSYGYTF. The CDR3 DNA follows: TGTGCCAGCATTTCGGGACAGCCGTCCTATGGCTACACCTTC. V gene TRBV28 combines with J gene TRBJ1-2; 7 nucleotides align to TRBD1. V gave up 7 bases and J gave up 4 bases; unmatched junction bases: 9. CDR3 length: 14 amino acids. Germline lookup yields CDR1 MDHEN and CDR2 SYDVKM.

This clone was picked up a small number of times. The rearrangement links TRBV6-1 to TRBJ2-5; 11 nucleotides match TRBD2. With V trimmed by 8 bases and J by 5 bases, 10 bases remained unmatched. The CDR3 has 15 amino acids. Germline lookup yields CDR1 MNHNS and CDR2 SASEGT. The CDR3 DNA is TGTGCCAGCCTTCGGGGACTAGCGGTAGGGGAGACCCAGTACTTC. Translated, it gives CASLRGLAVGETQYF.

The sample holds one count of this clone. The J gene is TRBJ2-5, the V gene TRBV10-3; TRBD2 is a possible D gene (5 bases). V gave up 6 bases and J gave up 2 bases, with 16 bases separating them. This CDR3 contains 15 residues. CDR1 is ENHRY, CDR2 SYGVKD, per germline. The CDR3 sequence is CAISSVGAEQETQYF. The CDR3 DNA reads as TGTGCCATCAGCTCCGTGGGAGCGGAACAAGAGACCCAGTACTTC.

This sequence joins TRBV7-6 and TRBJ2-7; 8 bases fit TRBD1. Germline V CDR1 and CDR2: SGHVS, FNYEAQ. The CDR3 runs 14 residues. Trimming at V came to 3 bases and at J to 3 bases, leaving 4 bases not matched to a gene. The CDR3 bases are TGTGCCAGCAGCTTTACAGGGGGAGACTACGAGCAGTACTTC. As protein: CASSFTGGDYEQYF.

V is TRBV7-6 and J is TRBJ1-1; 8 bases map to TRBD1. CDR1 SGHVS and CDR2 FNYEAQ come from the germline V gene. The V segment lost 2 bases and the J segment 4 bases; nucleotides outside the gene matches: 9. CDR3 length: 16 amino acids. The CDR3 DNA is TGTGCCAGCAGCTTACAGGGGGCGGGTTTCGGCACTGAAGCTTTCTTT. Amino acids: CASSLQGAGFGTEAFF.

The chain employs TRBV5-5 and TRBJ1-5; TRBD1 might be the D (6 bases). The CDR3 runs 16 residues. Per germline, CDR1 SGHKS and CDR2 YYEKEE (reference sequence). V shed 2 bases and J shed 0 bases, with 12 bases lying between them. The CDR3 protein is CASSLRRDNSNQPQHF. Written as DNA, the CDR3 is TGTGCCAGCAGCTTACGCAGGGACAATAGCAATCAGCCCCAGCATTTT.

This clone was counted between two and nine times. The chain employs TRBV5-1 and TRBJ2-7, with D hard to call. The CDR3 is 17 residues long. Trimming cost V 0 bases and J 4 bases, with 20 bases left between them. Germline V gene data show CDR1 as SGHRS and CDR2 as YFSETQ. The CDR3 loop reads CASSLALGPRTDYEQYF. Written as DNA, the CDR3 is TGCGCCAGCAGCTTGGCCCTTGGCCCCAGGACCGATTACGAGCAGTACTTC.

V and J are TRBV5-8 and TRBJ2-7; TRBD2 matches 14 bases. The CDR3 runs 15 residues. The germline CDR1 and CDR2 sequences are SGHTS and YDEGEE. The trim removed 2 bases at V and 6 bases at J, leaving 4 bases unmatched. The CDR3 is CASSLTGLAGGEQYF. CDR3 nucleotides: TGTGCCAGCAGCTTAACTGGACTAGCGGGAGGCGAGCAGTACTTC.

V gene TRBV4-1 combines with J gene TRBJ2-3; D gene uncertain. The germline gives CDR1 MGHRA, CDR2 YSYEKL. V was shortened by 0 bases and J by 4 bases, with 14 bases between the two germline ends. This CDR3 has 16 amino acids. The CDR3 DNA reads TGCGCCAGCAGCCAAGACAGTCTAAAAGGTTCAGATACGCAGTATTTT. It encodes CASSQDSLKGSDTQYF.

CDR3 loop: CASSLAQMNTEAFF. In DNA, the CDR3 is TGCGCCAGCAGCTTAGCACAGATGAACACTGAAGCTTTCTTT. The chain couples TRBV5-1 to TRBJ1-1; the D is unclear. V lost 2 bases and J 0 bases, leaving 8 bases between the germline ends. From germline, CDR1 is SGHRS and CDR2 YFSETQ. CDR3 size: 14 residues.

V is TRBV27 and J is TRBJ1-1; TRBD1 aligns across 8 bases. Germline-derived CDR1 and CDR2 are MNHEY and SMNVEV (reference sequence). The junction had 5 bases not matched to a gene; V was cut back by 5 bases and J by 0 bases. The CDR3 has 15 residues. The CDR3 coding sequence is TGTGCCAGCAGTCGCCAGGACAGGGTGAACACTGAAGCTTTCTTT. This gives the protein CASSRQDRVNTEAFF.

This clone was recorded a few times. The V and J genes are TRBV29-1 and TRBJ2-7; 10 bases map to TRBD1. CDR1 and CDR2 (germline): SQVTM, ANQGSEA. Trimming at V came to 0 bases and at J to 3 bases, leaving 2 bases not matched to a gene. This CDR3 is built from 14 residues. The CDR3 nucleotides are TGCAGCGTTGAAGAGGACAGGGGGTTCTACGAGCAGTACTTC. Translation: CSVEEDRGFYEQYF.

The table lists this clone with a count of one. V usage is TRBV6-1 and J usage is TRBJ1-2; TRBD1 is a possible D gene (5 bases). Trimming took 3 bases from V and 9 from J, leaving 17 bases between them. Per the germline V gene, CDR1 is MNHNS and CDR2 is SASEGT. CDR3 length: 14 residues. The CDR3 DNA sequence: TGTGCCAGCAGTGAGATGACAGCTACTATGAGCTACACCTTC. This gives the protein CASSEMTATMSYTF.